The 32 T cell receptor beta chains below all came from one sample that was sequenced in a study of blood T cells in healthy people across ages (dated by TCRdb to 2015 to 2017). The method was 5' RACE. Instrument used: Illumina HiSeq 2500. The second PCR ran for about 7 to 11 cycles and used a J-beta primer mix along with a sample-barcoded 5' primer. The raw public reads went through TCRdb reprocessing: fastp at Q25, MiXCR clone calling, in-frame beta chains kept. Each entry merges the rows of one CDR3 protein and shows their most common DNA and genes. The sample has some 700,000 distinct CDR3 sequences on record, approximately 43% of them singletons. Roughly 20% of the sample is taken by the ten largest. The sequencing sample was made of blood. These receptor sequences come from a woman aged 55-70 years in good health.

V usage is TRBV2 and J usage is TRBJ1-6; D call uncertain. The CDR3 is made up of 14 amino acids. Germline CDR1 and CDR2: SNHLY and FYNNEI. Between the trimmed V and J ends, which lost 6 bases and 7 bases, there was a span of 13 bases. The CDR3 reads CASRRRVGNSPLHF. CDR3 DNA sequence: TGTGCCAGCAGGCGACGGGTGGGGAATTCACCCCTCCACTTT.

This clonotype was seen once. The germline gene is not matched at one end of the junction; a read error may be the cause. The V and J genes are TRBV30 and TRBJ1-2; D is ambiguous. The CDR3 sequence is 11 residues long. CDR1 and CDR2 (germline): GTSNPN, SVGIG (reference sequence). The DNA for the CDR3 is TGTGCCGGGAGTGTGTCCTATGGCTACACCTTC. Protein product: CAGSVSYGYTF.

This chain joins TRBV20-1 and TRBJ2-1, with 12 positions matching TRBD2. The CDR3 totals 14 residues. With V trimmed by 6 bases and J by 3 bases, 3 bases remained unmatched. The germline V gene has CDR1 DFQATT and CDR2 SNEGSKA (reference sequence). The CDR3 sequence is CSAKTSGSYNEQFF. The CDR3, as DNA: TGCAGTGCCAAGACTAGCGGGAGCTACAATGAGCAGTTCTTC.

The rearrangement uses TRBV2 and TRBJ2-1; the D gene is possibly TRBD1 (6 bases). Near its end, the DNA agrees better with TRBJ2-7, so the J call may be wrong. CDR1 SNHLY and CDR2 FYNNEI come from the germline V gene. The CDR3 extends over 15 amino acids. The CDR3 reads CASLTGPSSYNEQYF. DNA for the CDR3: TGTGCCAGCCTAACAGGGCCTAGCTCCTACAATGAGCAGTACTTC.

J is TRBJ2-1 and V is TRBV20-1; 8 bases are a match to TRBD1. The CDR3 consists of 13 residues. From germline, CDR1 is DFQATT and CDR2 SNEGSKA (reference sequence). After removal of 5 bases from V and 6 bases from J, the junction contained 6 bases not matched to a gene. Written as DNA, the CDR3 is TGCAGTGCTTCGACAGGGGTAGGCAATGAGCAGTTCTTC. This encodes CSASTGVGNEQFF.

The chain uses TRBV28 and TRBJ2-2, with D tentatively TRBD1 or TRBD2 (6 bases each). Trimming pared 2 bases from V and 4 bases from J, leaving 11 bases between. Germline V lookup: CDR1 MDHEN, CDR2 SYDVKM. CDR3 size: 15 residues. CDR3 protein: CASSLRGVFTGELFF. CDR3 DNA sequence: TGTGCCAGCAGTTTAAGGGGGGTATTCACCGGGGAGCTGTTTTTT. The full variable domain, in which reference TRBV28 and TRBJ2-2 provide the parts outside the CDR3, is DVKVTQSSRYLVKRTGEKVFLECVQDMDHENMFWYRQDPGLGLRLIYFSYDVKMKEKGDIPEGYSVSREKKERFSLILESASTNQTSMYLCASSLRGVFTGELFFGEGSRLTVL.

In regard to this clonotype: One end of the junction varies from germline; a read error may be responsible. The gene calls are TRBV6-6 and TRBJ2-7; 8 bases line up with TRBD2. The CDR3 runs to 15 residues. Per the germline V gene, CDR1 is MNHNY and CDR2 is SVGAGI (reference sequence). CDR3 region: CAGSPAGGFSYEQYF. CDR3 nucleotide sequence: TGTGCCGGCAGCCCTGCGGGAGGATTTTCCTACGAGCAGTACTTC.

CDR3 residues: CATSSGQGLYEQYF. CDR3 sequence (DNA): TGTGCCACCAGCTCCGGACAGGGCCTTTACGAGCAGTACTTC. V is TRBV15 and J is TRBJ2-7; 8 bases are shared with TRBD1. V lost 5 bases and J lost 4; bases outside the gene matches: 7. CDR3 length: 14 residues. Germline values: CDR1 LNHNV, CDR2 YYDKDF (reference sequence).

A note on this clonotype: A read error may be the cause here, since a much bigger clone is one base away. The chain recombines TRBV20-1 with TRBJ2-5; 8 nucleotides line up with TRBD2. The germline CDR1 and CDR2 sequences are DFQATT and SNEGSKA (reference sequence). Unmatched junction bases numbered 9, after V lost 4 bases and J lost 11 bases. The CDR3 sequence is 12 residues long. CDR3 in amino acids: CSATTSGYGQYF. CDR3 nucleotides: TGCAGTGCTACTACTAGCGGCTACGGGCAGTACTTC.

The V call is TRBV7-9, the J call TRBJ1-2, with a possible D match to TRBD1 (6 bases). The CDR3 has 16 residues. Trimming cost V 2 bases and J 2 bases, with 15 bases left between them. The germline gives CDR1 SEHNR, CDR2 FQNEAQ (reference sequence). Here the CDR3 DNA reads TGTGCCAGCAGCTTACCGGGACAAGAGAAGAACTATGGCTACACCTTC. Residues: CASSLPGQEKNYGYTF.

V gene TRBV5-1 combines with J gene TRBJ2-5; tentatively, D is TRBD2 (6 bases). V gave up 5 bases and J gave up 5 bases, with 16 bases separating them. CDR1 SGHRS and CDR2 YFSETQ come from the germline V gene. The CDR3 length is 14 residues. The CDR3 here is CASREGGSTETQYF. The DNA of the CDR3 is TGCGCCAGCAGGGAGGGCGGAAGTACGGAGACCCAGTACTTC.

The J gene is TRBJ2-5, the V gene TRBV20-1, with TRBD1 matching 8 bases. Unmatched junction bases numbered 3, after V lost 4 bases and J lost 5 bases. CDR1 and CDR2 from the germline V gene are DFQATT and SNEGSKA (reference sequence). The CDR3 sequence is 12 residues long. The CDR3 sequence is CSATGGRETQYF. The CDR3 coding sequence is TGCAGTGCTACAGGGGGCCGGGAGACCCAGTACTTC.

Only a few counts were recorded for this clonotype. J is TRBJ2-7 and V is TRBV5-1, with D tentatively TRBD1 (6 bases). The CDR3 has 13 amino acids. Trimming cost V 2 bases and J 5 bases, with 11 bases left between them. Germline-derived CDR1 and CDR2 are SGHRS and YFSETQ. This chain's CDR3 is CASSFAGGHEQYF. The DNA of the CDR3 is TGCGCCAGCAGCTTTGCTGGGGGCCACGAGCAGTACTTC.

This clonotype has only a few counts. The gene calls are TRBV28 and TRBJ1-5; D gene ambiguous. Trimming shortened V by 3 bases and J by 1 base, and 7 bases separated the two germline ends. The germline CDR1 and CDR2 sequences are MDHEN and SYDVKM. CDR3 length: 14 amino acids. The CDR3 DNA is TGTGCCAGCAGTTTTGCTCCCAGCAATCAGCCCCAGCATTTT. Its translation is CASSFAPSNQPQHF.

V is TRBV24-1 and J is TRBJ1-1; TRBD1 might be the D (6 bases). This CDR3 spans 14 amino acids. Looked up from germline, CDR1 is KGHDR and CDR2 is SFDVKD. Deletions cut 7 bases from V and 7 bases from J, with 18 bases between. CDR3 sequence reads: CATSDPTGSGEAFF. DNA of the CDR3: TGTGCCACCAGCGACCCTACAGGGTCGGGTGAAGCTTTCTTT.

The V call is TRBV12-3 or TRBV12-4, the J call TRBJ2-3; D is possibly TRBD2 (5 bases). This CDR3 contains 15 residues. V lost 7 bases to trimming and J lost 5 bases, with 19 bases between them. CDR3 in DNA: TGTGCCAGCACTCCCGAACAGCTCGCGGGAGATACGCAGTATTTT. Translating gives CASTPEQLAGDTQYF.

The DNA for the CDR3 is TGTGCCAGCAGTGAACAATACGGGACAGGGGTGGGGACTGAAGCTTTCTTT. This translates into CASSEQYGTGVGTEAFF. The chain couples TRBV6-1 to TRBJ1-1; 10 bases map to TRBD1. Trimming removed 2 bases from V and 5 bases from J; junction bases left unmatched: 11. Germline CDR1 MNHNS, CDR2 SASEGT. This CDR3 has 17 residues.

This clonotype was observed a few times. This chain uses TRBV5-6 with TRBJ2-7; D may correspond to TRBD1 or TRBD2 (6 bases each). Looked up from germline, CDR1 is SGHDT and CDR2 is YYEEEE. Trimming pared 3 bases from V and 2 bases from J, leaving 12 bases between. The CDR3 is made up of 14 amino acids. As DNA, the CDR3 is TGTGCCAGCAGCTGGTGGGGGGACACCTACGAGCAGTACTTC. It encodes CASSWWGDTYEQYF.

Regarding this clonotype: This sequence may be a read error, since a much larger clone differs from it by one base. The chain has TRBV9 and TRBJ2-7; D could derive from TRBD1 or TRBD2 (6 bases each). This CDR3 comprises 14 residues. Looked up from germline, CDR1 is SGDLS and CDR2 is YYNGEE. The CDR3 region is CTSSVGGGTHEQYF. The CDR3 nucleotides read TGTACCAGCAGCGTAGGAGGGGGGACCCACGAGCAGTACTTC. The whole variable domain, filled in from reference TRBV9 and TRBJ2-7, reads DSGVTQTPKHLITATGQRVTLRCSPRSGDLSVYWYQQSLDQGLQFLIQYYNGEERAKGNILERFSAQQFPDLHSELNLSSLELGDSALYFCTSSVGGGTHEQYFGPGTRLTVT.

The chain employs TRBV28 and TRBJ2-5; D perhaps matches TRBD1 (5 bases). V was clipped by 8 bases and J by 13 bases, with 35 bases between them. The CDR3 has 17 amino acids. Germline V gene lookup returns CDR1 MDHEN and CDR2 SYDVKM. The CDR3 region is CASGALPPVQAYSERYF. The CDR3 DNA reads TGTGCCAGCGGGGCCCTCCCCCCAGTCCAAGCCTACAGTGAGCGGTACTTC.

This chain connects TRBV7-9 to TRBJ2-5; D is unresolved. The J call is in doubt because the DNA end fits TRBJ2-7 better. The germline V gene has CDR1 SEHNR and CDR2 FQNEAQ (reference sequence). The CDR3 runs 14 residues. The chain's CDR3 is CASGTIGGIGEQYF. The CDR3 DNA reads TGTGCCAGCGGCACAATCGGCGGAATCGGCGAGCAGTACTTC.

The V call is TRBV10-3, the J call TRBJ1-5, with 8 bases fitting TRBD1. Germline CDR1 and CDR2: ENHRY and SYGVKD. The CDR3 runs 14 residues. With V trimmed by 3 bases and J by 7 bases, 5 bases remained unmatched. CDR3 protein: CAISDDRGQQPQHF. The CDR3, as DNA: TGTGCCATCAGTGATGACAGGGGACAACAGCCCCAGCATTTT.

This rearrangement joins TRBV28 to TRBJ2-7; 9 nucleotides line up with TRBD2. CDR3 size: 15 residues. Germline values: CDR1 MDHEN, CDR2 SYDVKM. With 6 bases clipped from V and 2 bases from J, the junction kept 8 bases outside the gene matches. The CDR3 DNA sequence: TGTGCCAGCAGACAACGGACTAGCGCGACCTACGAGCAGTACTTC. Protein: CASRQRTSATYEQYF. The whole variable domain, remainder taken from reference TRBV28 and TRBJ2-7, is DVKVTQSSRYLVKRTGEKVFLECVQDMDHENMFWYRQDPGLGLRLIYFSYDVKMKEKGDIPEGYSVSREKKERFSLILESASTNQTSMYLCASRQRTSATYEQYFGPGTRLTVT.

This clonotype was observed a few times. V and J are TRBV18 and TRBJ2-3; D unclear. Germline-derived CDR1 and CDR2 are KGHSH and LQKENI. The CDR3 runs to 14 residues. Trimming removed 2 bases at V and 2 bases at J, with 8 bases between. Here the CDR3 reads CASSPSRTTDTQYF. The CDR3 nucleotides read TGTGCCAGCTCACCAAGCCGAACCACAGATACGCAGTATTTT.

The CDR3 nucleotides are TGCAGTGCTAGAGATGGTCTCAGATATGGCTACACCTTC. This sequence encodes CSARDGLRYGYTF. The gene calls are TRBV20-1 and TRBJ1-2; D unresolved. Germline values: CDR1 DFQATT, CDR2 SNEGSKA (reference sequence). This CDR3 region has 13 residues. Trimming shortened V by 0 bases and J by 5 bases, and 10 bases separated the two germline ends.

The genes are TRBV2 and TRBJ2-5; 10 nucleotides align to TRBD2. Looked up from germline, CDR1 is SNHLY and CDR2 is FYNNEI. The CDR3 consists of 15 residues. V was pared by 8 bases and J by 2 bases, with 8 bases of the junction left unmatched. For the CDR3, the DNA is TGTGCCAGCCGCGGGACTAGCGTTGGGCAAGAGACCCAGTACTTC. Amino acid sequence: CASRGTSVGQETQYF.

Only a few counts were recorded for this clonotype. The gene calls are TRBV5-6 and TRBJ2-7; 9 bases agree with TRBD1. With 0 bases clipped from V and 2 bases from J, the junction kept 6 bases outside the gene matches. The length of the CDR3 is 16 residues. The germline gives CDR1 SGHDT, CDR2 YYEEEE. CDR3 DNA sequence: TGTGCCAGCAGCTTGGCGGGACAGGGTTGGGCCTACGAGCAGTACTTC. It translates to CASSLAGQGWAYEQYF.

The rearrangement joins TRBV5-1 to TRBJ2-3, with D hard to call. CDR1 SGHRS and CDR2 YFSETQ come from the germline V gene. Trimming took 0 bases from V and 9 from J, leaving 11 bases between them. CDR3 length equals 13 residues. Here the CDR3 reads CASSLADPATQYF. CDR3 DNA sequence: TGCGCCAGCAGCTTGGCGGACCCCGCAACGCAGTATTTT.

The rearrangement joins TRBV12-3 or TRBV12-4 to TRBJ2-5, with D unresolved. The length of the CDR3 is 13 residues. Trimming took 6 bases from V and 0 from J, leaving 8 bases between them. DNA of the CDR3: TGTGCCAGCAGGGATAAATACCAAGAGACCCAGTACTTC. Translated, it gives CASRDKYQETQYF.

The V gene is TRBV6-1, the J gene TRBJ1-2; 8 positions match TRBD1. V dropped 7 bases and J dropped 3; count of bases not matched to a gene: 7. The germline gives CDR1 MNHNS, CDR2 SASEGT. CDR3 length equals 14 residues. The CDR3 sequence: CASIGDRTHYGYTF. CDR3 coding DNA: TGTGCCAGCATTGGGGACAGGACCCACTATGGCTACACCTTC.

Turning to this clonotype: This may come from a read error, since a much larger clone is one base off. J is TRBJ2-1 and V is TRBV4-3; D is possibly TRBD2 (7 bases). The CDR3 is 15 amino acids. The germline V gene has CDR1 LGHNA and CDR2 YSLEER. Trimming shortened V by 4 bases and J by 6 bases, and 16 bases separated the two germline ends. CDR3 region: CASSPGAGVPNEQFF. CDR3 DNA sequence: TGCGCCAGCAGCCCGGGGGCGGGAGTCCCCAATGAGCAGTTCTTC.

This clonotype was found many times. The CDR3 reads CASSQDLTGQVQETQYF. CDR3 DNA: TGTGCCAGCAGCCAAGATCTAACGGGACAGGTTCAAGAGACCCAGTACTTC. The chain combines TRBV4-2 with TRBJ2-5, with 8 bases identical to TRBD1. The CDR3 spans 17 residues. V shed 0 bases, J shed 2 bases, and the junction held 8 bases outside the gene matches. Germline V gene sequence: CDR1 LGHNA, CDR2 YNFKEQ.